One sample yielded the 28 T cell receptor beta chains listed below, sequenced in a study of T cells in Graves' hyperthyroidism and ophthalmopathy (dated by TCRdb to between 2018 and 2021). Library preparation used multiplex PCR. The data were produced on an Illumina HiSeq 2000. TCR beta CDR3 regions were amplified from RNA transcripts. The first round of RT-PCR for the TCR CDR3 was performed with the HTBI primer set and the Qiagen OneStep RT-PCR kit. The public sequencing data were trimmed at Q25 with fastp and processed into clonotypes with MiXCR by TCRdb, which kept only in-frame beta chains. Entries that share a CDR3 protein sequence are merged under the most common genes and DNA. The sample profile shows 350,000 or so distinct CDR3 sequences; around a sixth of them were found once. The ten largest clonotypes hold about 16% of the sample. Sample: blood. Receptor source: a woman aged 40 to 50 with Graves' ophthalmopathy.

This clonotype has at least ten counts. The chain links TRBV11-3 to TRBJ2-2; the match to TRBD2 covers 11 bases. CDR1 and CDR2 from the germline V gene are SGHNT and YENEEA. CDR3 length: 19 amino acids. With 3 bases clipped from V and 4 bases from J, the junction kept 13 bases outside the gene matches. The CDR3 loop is CASSFGPFLAGGITGELFF. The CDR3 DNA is TGTGCCAGCAGCTTCGGACCCTTCCTAGCGGGAGGAATCACCGGGGAGCTGTTTTTT.

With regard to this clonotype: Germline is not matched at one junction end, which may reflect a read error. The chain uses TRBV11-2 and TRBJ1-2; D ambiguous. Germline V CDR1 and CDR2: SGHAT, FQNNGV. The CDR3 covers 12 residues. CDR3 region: CASSPNFGPVWF. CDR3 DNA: TGTGCCAGCAGCCCCAATTTTGGCCCCGTCTGGTTC.

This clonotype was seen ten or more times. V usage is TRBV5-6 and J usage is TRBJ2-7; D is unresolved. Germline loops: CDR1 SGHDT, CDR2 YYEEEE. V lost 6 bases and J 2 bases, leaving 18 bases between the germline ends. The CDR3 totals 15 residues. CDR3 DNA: TGTGCCAGCAACGCCCCAGACTCCTCTACCTACGAGCAGTACTTC. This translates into CASNAPDSSTYEQYF. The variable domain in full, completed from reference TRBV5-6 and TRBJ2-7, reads DAGVTQSPTHLIKTRGQQVTLRCSPKSGHDTVSWYQQALGQGPQFIFQYYEEEERQRGNFPDRFSGHQFPNYSSELNVNALLLGDSALYLCASNAPDSSTYEQYFGPGTRLTVT.

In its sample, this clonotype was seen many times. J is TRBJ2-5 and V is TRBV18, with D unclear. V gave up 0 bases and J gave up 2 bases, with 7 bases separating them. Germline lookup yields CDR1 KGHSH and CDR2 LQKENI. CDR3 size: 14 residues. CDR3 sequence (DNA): TGTGCCAGCTCACCACCGTTTCGACAAGAGACCCAGTACTTC. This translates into CASSPPFRQETQYF.

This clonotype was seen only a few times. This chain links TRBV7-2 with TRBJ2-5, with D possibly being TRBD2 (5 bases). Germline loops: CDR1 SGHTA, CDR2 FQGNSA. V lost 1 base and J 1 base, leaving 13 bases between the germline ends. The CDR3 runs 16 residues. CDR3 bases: TGTGCCAGCAGCTTAGAGGCCCCTAGCAGCCAAGAGACCCAGTACTTC. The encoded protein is CASSLEAPSSQETQYF.

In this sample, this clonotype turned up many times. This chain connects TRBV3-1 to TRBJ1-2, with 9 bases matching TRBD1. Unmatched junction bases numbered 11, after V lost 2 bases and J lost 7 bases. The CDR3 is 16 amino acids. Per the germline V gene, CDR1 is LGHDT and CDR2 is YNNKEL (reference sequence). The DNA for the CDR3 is TGTGCCAGCAGCCAATCCGGGACAGGGTTGGTTGGTGGCTACACCTTC. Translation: CASSQSGTGLVGGYTF.

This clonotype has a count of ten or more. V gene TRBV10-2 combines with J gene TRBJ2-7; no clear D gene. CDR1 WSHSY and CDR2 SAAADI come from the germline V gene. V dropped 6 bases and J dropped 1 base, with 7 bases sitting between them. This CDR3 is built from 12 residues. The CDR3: CASRGPSYEQYF. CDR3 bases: TGCGCCAGCAGGGGTCCTTCCTACGAGCAGTACTTC.

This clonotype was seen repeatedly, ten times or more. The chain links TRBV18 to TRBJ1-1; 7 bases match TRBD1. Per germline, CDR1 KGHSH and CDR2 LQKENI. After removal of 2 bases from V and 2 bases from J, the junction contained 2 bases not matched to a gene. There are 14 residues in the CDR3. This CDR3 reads CASSPKGANTEAFF. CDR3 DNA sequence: TGTGCCAGCTCACCAAAGGGGGCCAACACTGAAGCTTTCTTT.

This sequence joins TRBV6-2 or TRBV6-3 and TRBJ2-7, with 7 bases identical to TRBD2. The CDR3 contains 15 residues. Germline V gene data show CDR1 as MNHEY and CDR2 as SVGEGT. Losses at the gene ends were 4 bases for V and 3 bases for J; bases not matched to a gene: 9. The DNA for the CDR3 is TGTGCCAGCAGTTTAGTACTAGCGAGTGACTACGAGCAGTACTTC. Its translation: CASSLVLASDYEQYF.

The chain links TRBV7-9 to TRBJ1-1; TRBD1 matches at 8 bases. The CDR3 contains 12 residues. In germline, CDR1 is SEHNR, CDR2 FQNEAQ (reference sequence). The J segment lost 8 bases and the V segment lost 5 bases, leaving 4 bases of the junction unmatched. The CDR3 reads CASSGQGMEAFF. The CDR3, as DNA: TGTGCCAGCAGCGGACAGGGTATGGAAGCTTTCTTT. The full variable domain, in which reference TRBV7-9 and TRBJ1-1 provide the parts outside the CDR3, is DTGVSQNPRHKITKRGQNVTFRCDPISEHNRLYWYRQTLGQGPEFLTYFQNEAQLEKSRLLSDRFSAERPKGSFSTLEIQRTEQGDSAMYLCASSGQGMEAFFGQGTRLTVV.

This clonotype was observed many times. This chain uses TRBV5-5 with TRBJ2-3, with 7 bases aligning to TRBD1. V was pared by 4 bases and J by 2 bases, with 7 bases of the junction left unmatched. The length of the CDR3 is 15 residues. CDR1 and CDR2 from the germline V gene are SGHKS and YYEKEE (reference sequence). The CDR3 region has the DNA TGTGCCAGCAGCCAGGGACAGAAATCCACAGATACGCAGTATTTT. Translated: CASSQGQKSTDTQYF.

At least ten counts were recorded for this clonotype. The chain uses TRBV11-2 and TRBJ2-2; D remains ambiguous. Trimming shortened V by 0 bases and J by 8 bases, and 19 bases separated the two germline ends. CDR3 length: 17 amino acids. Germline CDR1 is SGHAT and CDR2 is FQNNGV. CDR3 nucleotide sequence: TGTGCCAGCAGCTTAGACAGGCCCATGATCCTGCCTGGGGAGCTGTTTTTT. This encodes CASSLDRPMILPGELFF.

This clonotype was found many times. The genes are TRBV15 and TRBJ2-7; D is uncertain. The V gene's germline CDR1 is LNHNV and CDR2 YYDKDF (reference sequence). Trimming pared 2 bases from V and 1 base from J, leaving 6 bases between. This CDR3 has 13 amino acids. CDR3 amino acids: CATSRQLSYEQYF. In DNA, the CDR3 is TGTGCCACCAGCAGACAACTTTCCTACGAGCAGTACTTC.

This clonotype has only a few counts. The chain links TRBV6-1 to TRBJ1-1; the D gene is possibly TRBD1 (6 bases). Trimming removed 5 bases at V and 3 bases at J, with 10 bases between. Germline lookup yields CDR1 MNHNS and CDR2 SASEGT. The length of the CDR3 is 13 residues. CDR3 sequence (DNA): TGTGCCAGCAGTAAGGGGGGGCACACTGAAGCTTTCTTT. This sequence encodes CASSKGGHTEAFF.

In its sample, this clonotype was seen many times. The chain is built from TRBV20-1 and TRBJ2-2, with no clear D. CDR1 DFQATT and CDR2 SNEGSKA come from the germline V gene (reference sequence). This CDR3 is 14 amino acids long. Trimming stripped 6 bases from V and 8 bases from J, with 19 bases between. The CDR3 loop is CSAIDTAASGELFF. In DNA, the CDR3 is TGCAGTGCCATTGACACCGCTGCGAGTGGGGAGCTGTTTTTT.

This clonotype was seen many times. The CDR3 sequence: CASREPGLALYEQYF. The CDR3 DNA follows: TGTGCCAGCAGGGAACCGGGACTAGCTCTCTACGAGCAGTACTTC. The chain uses TRBV28 and TRBJ2-7, with 9 positions matching TRBD2. Germline CDR1 and CDR2: MDHEN and SYDVKM. V trimming: 6 bases; J trimming: 3 bases; junction bases outside the gene matches: 9. CDR3 length: 15 residues.

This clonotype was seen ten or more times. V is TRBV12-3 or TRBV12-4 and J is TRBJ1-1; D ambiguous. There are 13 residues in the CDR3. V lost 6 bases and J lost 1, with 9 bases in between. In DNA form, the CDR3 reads TGTGCCAGCAGGGCCCTGGGGAACACTGAAGCTTTCTTT. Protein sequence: CASRALGNTEAFF.

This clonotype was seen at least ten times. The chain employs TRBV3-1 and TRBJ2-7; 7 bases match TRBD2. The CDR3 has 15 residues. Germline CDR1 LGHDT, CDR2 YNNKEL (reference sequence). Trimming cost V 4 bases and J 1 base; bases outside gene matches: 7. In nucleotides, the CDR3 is TGTGCCAGCAGCCTCACTAGCGAATTTTCCTACGAGCAGTACTTC. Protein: CASSLTSEFSYEQYF.

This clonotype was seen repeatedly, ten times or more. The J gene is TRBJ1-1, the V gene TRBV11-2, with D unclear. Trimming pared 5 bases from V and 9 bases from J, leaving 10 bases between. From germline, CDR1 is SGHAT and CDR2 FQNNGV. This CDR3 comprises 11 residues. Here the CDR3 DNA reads TGTGCCAGCAGCCGGGTAATAAAAGCTTTCTTT. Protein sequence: CASSRVIKAFF.

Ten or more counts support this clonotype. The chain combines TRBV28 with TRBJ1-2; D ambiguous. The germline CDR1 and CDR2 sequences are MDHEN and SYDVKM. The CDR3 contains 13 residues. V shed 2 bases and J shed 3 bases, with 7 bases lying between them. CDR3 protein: CASSLRADYGYTF. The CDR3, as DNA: TGTGCCAGCAGTTTAAGGGCGGACTATGGCTACACCTTC.

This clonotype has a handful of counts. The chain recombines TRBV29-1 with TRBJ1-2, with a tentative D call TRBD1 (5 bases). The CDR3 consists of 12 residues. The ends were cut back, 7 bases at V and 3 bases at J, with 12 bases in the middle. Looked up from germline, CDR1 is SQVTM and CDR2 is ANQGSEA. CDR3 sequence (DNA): TGCAGCGATGGCACAGGAGACTATGGCTACACCTTC. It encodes CSDGTGDYGYTF.

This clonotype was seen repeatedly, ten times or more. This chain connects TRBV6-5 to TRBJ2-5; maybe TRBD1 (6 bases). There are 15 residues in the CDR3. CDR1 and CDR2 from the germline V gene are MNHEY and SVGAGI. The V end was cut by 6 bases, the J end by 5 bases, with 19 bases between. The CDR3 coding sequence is TGTGCCAGCAGAAGCCGGGACACTCCTGCGGAGACCCAGTACTTC. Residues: CASRSRDTPAETQYF.

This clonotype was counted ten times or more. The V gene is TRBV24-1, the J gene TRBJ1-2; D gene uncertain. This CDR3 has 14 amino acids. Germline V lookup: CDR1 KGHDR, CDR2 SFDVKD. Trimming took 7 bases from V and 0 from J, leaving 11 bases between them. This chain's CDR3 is CATSSGFSNYGYTF. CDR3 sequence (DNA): TGTGCCACCAGCTCCGGGTTCTCTAACTATGGCTACACCTTC.

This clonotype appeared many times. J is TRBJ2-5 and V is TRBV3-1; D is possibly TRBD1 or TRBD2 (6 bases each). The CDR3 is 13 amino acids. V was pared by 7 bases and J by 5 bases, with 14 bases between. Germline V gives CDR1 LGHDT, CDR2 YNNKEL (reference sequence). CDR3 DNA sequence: TGTGCCAGCAAAAAGGGGGGCGCGGAGACCCAGTACTTC. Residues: CASKKGGAETQYF.

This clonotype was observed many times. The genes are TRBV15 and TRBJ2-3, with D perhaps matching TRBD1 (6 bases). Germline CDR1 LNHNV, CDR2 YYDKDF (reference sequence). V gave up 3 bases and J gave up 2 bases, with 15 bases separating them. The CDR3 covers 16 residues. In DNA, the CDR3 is TGTGCCACCAGCAGGTACAGGGTAGGATCCACAGATACGCAGTATTTT. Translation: CATSRYRVGSTDTQYF.

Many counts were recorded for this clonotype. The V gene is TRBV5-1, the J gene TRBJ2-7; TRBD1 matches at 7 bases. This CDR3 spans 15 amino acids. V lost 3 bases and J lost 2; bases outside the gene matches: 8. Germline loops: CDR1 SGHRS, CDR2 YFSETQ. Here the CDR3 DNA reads TGCGCCAGCAGCTCCCCGACAGGGTGGACCTACGAGCAGTACTTC. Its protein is CASSSPTGWTYEQYF.

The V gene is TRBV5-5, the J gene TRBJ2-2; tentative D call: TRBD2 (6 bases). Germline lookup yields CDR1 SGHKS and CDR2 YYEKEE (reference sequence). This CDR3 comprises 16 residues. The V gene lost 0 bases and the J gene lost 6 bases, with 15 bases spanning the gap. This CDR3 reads CASSLVGLNMAGELFF. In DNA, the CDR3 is TGTGCCAGCAGCTTGGTGGGACTCAATATGGCCGGGGAGCTGTTTTTT.

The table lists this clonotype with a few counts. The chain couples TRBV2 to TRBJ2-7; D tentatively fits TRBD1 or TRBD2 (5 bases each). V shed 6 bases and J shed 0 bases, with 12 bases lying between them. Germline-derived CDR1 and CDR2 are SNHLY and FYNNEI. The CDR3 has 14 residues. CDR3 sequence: CASRGTVSSYEQYF. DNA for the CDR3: TGTGCCAGCAGAGGGACGGTTAGCTCCTACGAGCAGTACTTC.